The 20 T cell receptor beta chains given below trace back to one sample, sequenced in a study of cytomegalovirus exposure and HLA in healthy donors. Amplification used 60 Vbeta primers and 13 Jbeta primers. Libraries were prepared by immunoSEQ multiplex PCR; TCRdb keeps only in-frame clonotypes and omits some of them. This table holds some 130,000 clones, roughly 79% found once. Sequences were obtained from PBMCs. The receptors originated from a woman between 35 and 50 years old in good health and CMV-seronegative.

To note about this clone: This CDR3 is missing its conserved last phenylalanine or tryptophan, likely due to a read error. The chain is built from TRBV7-9 and TRBJ1-3; 8 bases line up with TRBD1. Germline assignment: CDR1 SEHNR and CDR2 FQNEAQ (reference sequence). The CDR3 is 15 amino acids. Unmatched junction bases numbered 3, after V lost 5 bases and J lost 0 bases. The CDR3 nucleotides are TGTGCCAGCAGCCGGGACAGGCCCTCTGGAAACACCATATATCTT. As protein: CASSRDRPSGNTIYL.

This clone has just a few counts. The gene calls are TRBV6-5 and TRBJ2-3; D gene uncertain. The CDR3 consists of 12 residues. Trimming pared 5 bases from V and 5 bases from J, leaving 8 bases between. CDR1 is MNHEY, CDR2 SVGAGI, per germline. The CDR3 protein is CASSEVGDTQYF. For the CDR3, the DNA is TGTGCCAGCAGTGAAGTCGGAGATACGCAGTATTTT.

The gene calls are TRBV9 and TRBJ2-7, with 11 bases aligning to TRBD2. Per the germline V gene, CDR1 is SGDLS and CDR2 is YYNGEE. There are 15 residues in the CDR3. Unmatched junction bases numbered 6, after V lost 0 bases and J lost 7 bases. CDR3 sequence: CASSVGGLAASEQYF. DNA of the CDR3: TGTGCCAGCAGCGTAGGGGGACTAGCGGCCTCAGAGCAGTACTTC. Supplemented by reference TRBV9 and TRBJ2-7, the full variable domain reads DSGVTQTPKHLITATGQRVTLRCSPRSGDLSVYWYQQSLDQGLQFLIQYYNGEERAKGNILERFSAQQFPDLHSELNLSSLELGDSALYFCASSVGGLAASEQYFGPGTRLTVT.

The V and J genes are TRBV9 and TRBJ2-5, with 14 bases that match TRBD2. Trimming at V came to 0 bases and at J to 5 bases, leaving 6 bases not matched to a gene. The CDR3 runs 17 residues. CDR1 and CDR2 (germline): SGDLS, YYNGEE. DNA for the CDR3: TGTGCCAGCAGCGTAGGGACTAGCGGGAGGTTTCGGGAGACCCAGTACTTC. Encoded protein: CASSVGTSGRFRETQYF. Full variable domain (outside the CDR3, taken from reference TRBV9 and TRBJ2-5): DSGVTQTPKHLITATGQRVTLRCSPRSGDLSVYWYQQSLDQGLQFLIQYYNGEERAKGNILERFSAQQFPDLHSELNLSSLELGDSALYFCASSVGTSGRFRETQYFGPGTRLLVL.

The V and J genes are TRBV20-1 and TRBJ1-3; D is possibly TRBD1 (5 bases). The germline gives CDR1 DFQATT, CDR2 SNEGSKA (reference sequence). The CDR3 extends over 11 amino acids. V was trimmed by 3 bases and J by 11 bases, leaving 11 bases between them. CDR3 in amino acids: CSASWGDSIYF. The CDR3 nucleotides read TGCAGTGCTAGCTGGGGGGATTCCATATATTTT.

This chain links TRBV5-4 with TRBJ1-2; D might be TRBD1 (6 bases). The germline V and J ends were trimmed by 4 bases and 5 bases, with 24 bases remaining between them. Germline CDR1 reads SGHNT; CDR2 reads YYREEE (reference sequence). The CDR3 extends over 17 amino acids. CDR3 in amino acids: CASSRAFMGGLGYGYTF. The CDR3 nucleotides are TGTGCCAGCAGCCGAGCGTTTATGGGGGGGCTCGGGTATGGCTACACCTTC.

The V gene is TRBV27, the J gene TRBJ2-2; tentative D call: TRBD1 (6 bases). CDR3 length: 15 residues. The germline V gene has CDR1 MNHEY and CDR2 SMNVEV (reference sequence). V dropped 4 bases and J dropped 2 bases, with 11 bases sitting between them. In DNA form, the CDR3 reads TGTGCCAGCAGTTGGACAGATACTAACACCGGGGAGCTGTTTTTT. Protein sequence: CASSWTDTNTGELFF.

This chain links TRBV5-1 with TRBJ1-2, with 8 bases matching TRBD1. This CDR3 is built from 15 residues. Germline assignment: CDR1 SGHRS and CDR2 YFSETQ. V shed 6 bases and J 7 bases; nucleotides not matched to a gene: 14. CDR3 residues: CASNRGSTGEAGYTF. For the CDR3, the DNA is TGCGCCAGCAACAGGGGCTCGACAGGGGAGGCTGGCTACACCTTC.

This clone occurred once. The genes are TRBV15 and TRBJ2-1, with 8 bases identical to TRBD2. Germline assignment: CDR1 LNHNV and CDR2 YYDKDF (reference sequence). The CDR3 spans 17 residues. V gave up 0 bases and J gave up 8 bases; unmatched junction bases: 12. The CDR3: CATSRDRGGAGVYEQFF. The CDR3 DNA follows: TGTGCCACCAGCAGAGATCGGGGAGGAGCGGGAGTCTATGAGCAGTTCTTC.

This sequence joins TRBV11-2 and TRBJ2-7; perhaps TRBD1 as D (6 bases). The CDR3 is made up of 11 amino acids. Germline V CDR1 and CDR2: SGHAT, FQNNGV. V dropped 5 bases and J dropped 7 bases, with 9 bases sitting between them. The CDR3 protein is CASSTDSEQYF. Here the CDR3 DNA reads TGTGCCAGCAGCACGGACAGTGAGCAGTACTTC. Filled out from reference TRBV11-2 and TRBJ2-7, the complete variable domain reads EAGVAQSPRYKIIEKRQSVAFWCNPISGHATLYWYQQILGQGPKLLIQFQNNGVVDDSQLPKDRFSAERLKGVDSTLKIQPAKLEDSAVYLCASSTDSEQYFGPGTRLTVT.

V gene TRBV7-9 combines with J gene TRBJ1-1; perhaps TRBD1 as D (6 bases). Germline V lookup: CDR1 SEHNR, CDR2 FQNEAQ (reference sequence). The V and J ends lost 7 bases and 5 bases respectively, with 8 bases between them. The CDR3 runs to 11 residues. CDR3 bases: TGTGCCAGCACCACAGGGACTGAAGCTTTCTTT. Translating gives CASTTGTEAFF. The whole variable domain, filled in from reference TRBV7-9 and TRBJ1-1, reads DTGVSQNPRHKITKRGQNVTFRCDPISEHNRLYWYRQTLGQGPEFLTYFQNEAQLEKSRLLSDRFSAERPKGSFSTLEIQRTEQGDSAMYLCASTTGTEAFFGQGTRLTVV.

The V gene is TRBV27, the J gene TRBJ1-1; TRBD1 might be the D (6 bases). The CDR3 is 13 residues long. Germline-derived CDR1 and CDR2 are MNHEY and SMNVEV (reference sequence). V was cut by 6 bases and J by 1 base, with 9 bases left in between. The CDR3 DNA sequence: TGTGCCAGCAGAATGACAGGGAACACTGAAGCTTTCTTT. Encoded protein: CASRMTGNTEAFF.

The V gene is TRBV5-1, the J gene TRBJ2-5, with TRBD1 matching 9 bases. V dropped 0 bases and J dropped 3; count of bases not matched to a gene: 0. The length of the CDR3 is 14 residues. Germline loops: CDR1 SGHRS, CDR2 YFSETQ. The CDR3 DNA reads as TGCGCCAGCAGCTTGGGGACAGGGGAAGAGACCCAGTACTTC. This codes for CASSLGTGEETQYF. Full variable domain (rest looked up from reference TRBV5-1 and TRBJ2-5): KAGVTQTPRYLIKTRGQQVTLSCSPISGHRSVSWYQQTPGQGLQFLFEYFSETQRNKGNFPGRFSGRQFSNSRSEMNVSTLELGDSALYLCASSLGTGEETQYFGPGTRLLVL.

V is TRBV29-1 and J is TRBJ2-5; 7 bases are a match to TRBD2. The CDR3 is 13 residues long. Germline CDR1 SQVTM, CDR2 ANQGSEA. Trimming removed 7 bases from V and 4 bases from J; junction bases left unmatched: 9. The CDR3 DNA is TGCAGCGCCGCCGGGGCGGGAGCAGAGACCCAGTACTTC. This sequence encodes CSAAGAGAETQYF.

The V gene is TRBV7-8, the J gene TRBJ2-5; 9 bases agree with TRBD2. CDR3 length: 16 amino acids. V lost 2 bases to trimming and J lost 5 bases; unmatched junction nucleotides: 9. CDR1 and CDR2 from the germline V gene are SGHVS and FQNEAQ. In nucleotides, the CDR3 is TGTGCCAGCAGCTTAAGCGGGAGGATAGGTGGGGAGACCCAGTACTTC. This codes for CASSLSGRIGGETQYF.

A note on this clone: One end of the junction is discordant with germline, which a read error may explain. CDR3 DNA: TGTGCCAGCAGTTTAATCCGACAGTCCTCTGGGGCCAACGGCCTGACTTTC. This translates into CASSLIRQSSGANGLTF. J is TRBJ2-6 and V is TRBV27, with TRBD1 as a possible D gene (5 bases). The CDR3 has 17 residues. The germline V gene has CDR1 MNHEY and CDR2 SMNVEV (reference sequence).

J is TRBJ1-2 and V is TRBV4-2; D not resolved. This CDR3 has 16 residues. V was trimmed by 0 bases and J by 6 bases, leaving 17 bases between them. The germline V gene encodes CDR1 LGHNA and CDR2 YNFKEQ. As DNA, the CDR3 is TGTGCCAGCAGCCAAGAGGGAGGACCCCGCCAAGATGGCTACACCTTC. As protein: CASSQEGGPRQDGYTF.

This chain connects TRBV19 to TRBJ1-1; D may be TRBD1 (6 bases). The V end was cut by 5 bases, the J end by 0 bases, with 13 bases between. CDR3 length: 15 amino acids. CDR1 is LNHDA, CDR2 SQIVND, per germline (reference sequence). The CDR3 is CASSPFQGMNTEAFF. The DNA of the CDR3 is TGTGCCAGTAGTCCCTTTCAGGGGATGAACACTGAAGCTTTCTTT. Combining the CDR3 with reference TRBV19 and TRBJ1-1 gives the whole variable domain DGGITQSPKYLFRKEGQNVTLSCEQNLNHDAMYWYRQDPGQGLRLIYYSQIVNDFQKGDIAEGYSVSREKKESFPLTVTSAQKNPTAFYLCASSPFQGMNTEAFFGQGTRLTVV.

This clone was counted once. This chain uses TRBV9 with TRBJ2-7; 8 bases agree with TRBD1. Looked up from germline, CDR1 is SGDLS and CDR2 is YYNGEE. CDR3 length: 14 amino acids. With 0 bases clipped from V and 7 bases from J, the junction kept 6 bases outside the gene matches. The CDR3 sequence: CASSVGTGFEEQYF. The CDR3 nucleotides read TGTGCCAGCAGCGTAGGGACAGGGTTTGAGGAGCAGTACTTC.

The chain links TRBV30 to TRBJ2-4; the D gene is possibly TRBD1 (6 bases). Germline V gives CDR1 GTSNPN, CDR2 SVGIG (reference sequence). V dropped 0 bases and J dropped 12 bases, with 9 bases sitting between them. This CDR3 comprises 11 residues. The CDR3 sequence is CAWSVLDSQYF. CDR3 bases: TGTGCCTGGAGTGTACTGGACAGTCAGTACTTC.